This T cell receptor (beta chain) is drawn from a study of glioma-infiltrating T cells. The ends were cut back, 7 bases at V and 7 bases at J, with 16 bases in the middle. Germline V gene sequence: CDR1 MDHEN, CDR2 SYDVKM. The CDR3 is 13 residues long. Amplification of TCR alpha and beta CDR3 regions from RNA used iRepertoire nested multiplex PCR. MiXCR, applied by TCRdb to the multiplex PCR reads, yields one record per CDR3 protein. The profile shows a few hundred thousand distinct CDR3 sequences, about two fifths of them singletons. Comment on this clonotype: This sequence may be a read error, since a much larger clone differs from it by one base.

The specimen sequenced was glioma tissue, nonneoplastic brain tissue, or PBMCs (not recorded which). The chain carries TRBV28 and TRBJ1-2, with D maybe TRBD1 (6 bases). This receptor was taken from a human donor with low-grade glioma or glioblastoma, undergoing nonglioma brain surgery, or in good health (not recorded which). CDR3 bases: TGTGCCAGCATCCTCGGGACACCTGGTGGCTACACCTTC. As protein: CASILGTPGGYTF.